A selection of T cell receptor beta chains follows, all from one sample in a study of CD8+ T cells in alopecia areata. Assay: immunoSEQ multiplex PCR; the TCRdb copy retains only in-frame clones and omits some. The sample has about 190,000 clones, more than 55% seen once; the top ten hold 0.69%. The sequencing used CD4+ T cells sorted from blood, collected at week 4, from a patient treated with tofacitinib. The receptors stem from a human donor with alopecia areata. Both conserved end residues are part of each CDR3. The D gene is left open where the match is weak. Size values are once, few and many counts, or a class for expanded clones, and some rows have none.

v_gene	len	j_gene	d_gene	abundance	CDR3nt	CDR3aa
TRBV11-2	18	TRBJ2-3	TRBD1	NA	TGTGCCAGCAGCTTAGATTTTCGAGGGGGCGAAAGTGTGGATACGCAGTATTTT	CASSLDFRGGESVDTQYF
TRBV29-1	13	TRBJ2-7	NA	NA	TGCAGCGCTGGCGTATCGGGGGCCTACGAGCAGTACTTC	CSAGVSGAYEQYF
TRBV11-2	17	TRBJ2-1	TRBD2	NA	TGTGCCAGCAGCTTATATAGCGGGAGCTCTGCCTACAATGAGCAGTTCTTC	CASSLYSGSSAYNEQFF
TRBV6-5	15	TRBJ1-1	TRBD1	NA	TGTGCCAGCAGTTTCTCTACAGGGGCGGGGACTGAAGCTTTCTTT	CASSFSTGAGTEAFF
TRBV29-1	13	TRBJ1-1	TRBD1	NA	TGCAGCGTAGGTCGGGACAGGGCTACTGAAGCTTTCTTT	CSVGRDRATEAFF
TRBV15	15	TRBJ2-7	NA	few	TGTGCCACCAGCGGAGCTAGGACAGAGGCCTACGAGCAGTACTTC	CATSGARTEAYEQYF
TRBV5-1	14	TRBJ2-7	TRBD2	NA	TGCGCCAGCAACCCGATAGCGGGAGATTACGAGCAGTACTTC	CASNPIAGDYEQYF
TRBV6-4	14	TRBJ1-2	NA	NA	TGTGCCAGCAGTGAAGGGGTCTTACAGGGCGGCTACACCTTC	CASSEGVLQGGYTF
TRBV29-1	12	TRBJ2-2	NA	NA	TGCAGCGGCGGGGCGGGGACCGGGGAGCTGTTTTTT	CSGGAGTGELFF
TRBV4-1	16	TRBJ2-7	NA	few	TGCGCCAGCAGCCAAGATGAGGACCGAGGAAGTTACGAGCAGTACTTC	CASSQDEDRGSYEQYF
TRBV9	17	TRBJ2-2	TRBD2	NA	TGTGCCAGCAGCCCCCGGACTAGCGGGAGTCAGGCCGGGGAGCTGTTTTTT	CASSPRTSGSQAGELFF
TRBV20-1	11	TRBJ2-3	NA	NA	TGCAGTGCGCTCCCCCGCGATACGCAGTATTTT	CSALPRDTQYF
TRBV5-1	12	TRBJ2-7	TRBD1	NA	TGCGCCAGCAGCTTGACAGGGGGCGAGCAGTACTTC	CASSLTGGEQYF
TRBV30	16	TRBJ2-2	TRBD1	NA	TGTGCCTGGAGTGTACTTGGGACAGGGAGTATCGGGGAGCTGTTTTTT	CAWSVLGTGSIGELFF
TRBV6-5	12	TRBJ2-7	NA	few	TGTGCCAGCATGGGGAGAGGGTACGAGCAGTACTTC	CASMGRGYEQYF
TRBV7-3	13	TRBJ2-3	NA	many	TGTGCCAGCAGCTTCGGAATACCAGATACGCAGTATTTT	CASSFGIPDTQYF
TRBV7-2	16	TRBJ2-7	TRBD2	NA	TGTGCCAGCAGCCACAGACTAGCGGGAGGACTGGCCGAGCAGTACTTC	CASSHRLAGGLAEQYF
TRBV29-1	14	TRBJ2-2	TRBD1	NA	TGCAGCGTTTCGGGACAGGGGGTCACCGGGGAGCTGTTTTTT	CSVSGQGVTGELFF
TRBV6-6	14	TRBJ2-1	TRBD2	NA	TGTGCCAGCATTGGGACTAGCGCATACAATGAGCAGTTCTTC	CASIGTSAYNEQFF
TRBV5-1	16	TRBJ2-5	TRBD1	few	TGCGCCAGCAGCTATATGGGACAGGGGAGTGTAAAGACCCAGTACTTC	CASSYMGQGSVKTQYF
TRBV15	16	TRBJ2-2	TRBD2	NA	TGTGCCACCAGTTCAGTTAGCGGGAGTCGATCCGGGGAGCTGTTTTTT	CATSSVSGSRSGELFF
TRBV30	11	TRBJ1-2	NA	few	TGTGCCTGGAGTCCCAACTATGGCTACACCTTC	CAWSPNYGYTF
TRBV29-1	15	TRBJ2-7	TRBD2	NA	TGCAGAGGGCCTAGCGGGAGGTTAAGCTCCTACGAGCAGTACTTC	CRGPSGRLSSYEQYF
TRBV2	12	TRBJ1-3	NA	once	TGTGCCAGCAGGACCTCCGGGACAACCATATATTTT	CASRTSGTTIYF
TRBV11-2	15	TRBJ2-7	NA	few	TGTGCCAGCAGCTTAGGGCCAGGGAAAGCCTACGAGCAGTACTTC	CASSLGPGKAYEQYF